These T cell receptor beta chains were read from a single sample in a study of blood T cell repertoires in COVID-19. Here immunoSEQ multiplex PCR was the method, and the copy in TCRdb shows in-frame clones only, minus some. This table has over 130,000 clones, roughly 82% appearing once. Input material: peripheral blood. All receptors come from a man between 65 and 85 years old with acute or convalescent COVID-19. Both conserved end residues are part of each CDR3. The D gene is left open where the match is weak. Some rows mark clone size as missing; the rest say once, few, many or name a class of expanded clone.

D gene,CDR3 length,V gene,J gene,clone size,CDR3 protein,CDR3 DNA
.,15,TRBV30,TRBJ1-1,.,CAWSPGGERSSEAFF,TGTGCCTGGAGTCCCGGGGGGGAGAGATCTTCCGAAGCTTTCTTT
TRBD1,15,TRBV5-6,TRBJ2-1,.,CASSVGTGGYNEQFF,TGTGCCAGCAGCGTCGGGACAGGGGGGTACAATGAGCAGTTCTTC
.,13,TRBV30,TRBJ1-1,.,CACQGQQNTEAFF,TGTGCCTGTCAAGGACAGCAGAACACTGAAGCTTTCTTT
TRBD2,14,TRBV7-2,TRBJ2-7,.,CASSLEGGGAKQYF,TGTGCCAGCAGCTTAGAAGGCGGGGGGGCCAAGCAGTACTTC
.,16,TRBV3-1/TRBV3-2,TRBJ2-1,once,CASSQDQESSYNEQFF,TGTGCCAGCAGCCAAGATCAAGAGAGCTCCTACAATGAGCAGTTCTTC
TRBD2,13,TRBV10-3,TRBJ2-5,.,CAIAGGRAETQYF,TGTGCCATCGCGGGCGGGAGGGCAGAGACCCAGTACTTC
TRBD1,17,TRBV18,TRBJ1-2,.,CASSPPNLDRGHYGYTF,TGTGCCAGCTCACCCCCGAACCTGGACAGGGGGCACTATGGCTACACCTTC
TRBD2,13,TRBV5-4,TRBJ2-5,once,CASSSWGGETQYF,TGTGCCAGCAGCTCCTGGGGGGGGGAGACCCAGTACTTC
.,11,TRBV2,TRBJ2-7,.,CASSQVDEQYF,TGTGCCAGCAGTCAAGTCGACGAGCAGTACTTC
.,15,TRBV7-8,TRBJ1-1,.,CASSLITGIGTEAFF,TGTGCCAGCAGCTTAATAACAGGGATCGGCACTGAAGCTTTCTTT
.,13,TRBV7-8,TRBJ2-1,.,CASSLAGSSEQFF,TGTGCCAGCAGCTTAGCCGGGAGTAGTGAGCAGTTCTTC
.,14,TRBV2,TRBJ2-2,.,CASSFIRGAGELFF,TGTGCCAGCAGTTTTATCAGGGGTGCAGGGGAGCTGTTTTTT
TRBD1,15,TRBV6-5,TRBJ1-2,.,CASSYDGQGHYGYTF,TGTGCCAGCAGTTACGACGGACAGGGTCACTATGGCTACACCTTC
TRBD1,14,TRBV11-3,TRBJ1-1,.,CASSLGQGNTEAFF,TGTGCCAGCAGCTTAGGACAGGGGAACACTGAAGCTTTCTTT
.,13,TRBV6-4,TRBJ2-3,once,CASSDPNTDTQYF,TGTGCCAGCAGTGACCCAAACACAGATACGCAGTATTTT
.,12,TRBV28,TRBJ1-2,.,CASGVANYGYTF,TGTGCTTCAGGGGTAGCAAACTATGGCTACACCTTC
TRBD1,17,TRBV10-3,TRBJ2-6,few,CAISEETGGGGANVLTF,TGTGCCATCAGTGAGGAAACAGGGGGAGGAGGGGCCAACGTCCTGACTTTC
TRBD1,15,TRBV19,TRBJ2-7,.,CASSLGQGKLYEQYF,TGTGCCAGTAGTTTGGGACAGGGCAAACTTTACGAGCAGTACTTC
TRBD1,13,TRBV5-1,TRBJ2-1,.,CASSLPGGNEQFF,TGCGCCAGCAGCTTGCCAGGGGGCAATGAGCAGTTCTTC
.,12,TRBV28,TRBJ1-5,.,CASSLQNQPQHF,TGTGCCAGCAGTTTACAGAATCAGCCCCAGCATTTT
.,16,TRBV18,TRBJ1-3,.,CASSPFDRSPGNTIYF,TGTGCCAGCTCACCATTTGATCGGTCACCCGGAAACACCATATATTTT
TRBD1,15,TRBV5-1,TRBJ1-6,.,CASSPTQGTNSPLHF,TGCGCCAGCAGCCCTACACAGGGGACGAATTCACCCCTCCACTTT
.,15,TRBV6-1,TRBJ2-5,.,CASSEPTSHGETQYF,TGTGCCAGCAGTGAACCGACTTCTCACGGAGAGACCCAGTACTTC
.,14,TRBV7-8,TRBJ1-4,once,CASGWGQGYEKLFF,TGTGCCAGCGGCTGGGGGCAGGGGTACGAAAAACTGTTTTTT
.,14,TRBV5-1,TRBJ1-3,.,CASSLDRTGNTIYF,TGCGCCAGCAGCTTGGACAGGACGGGAAACACCATATATTTT
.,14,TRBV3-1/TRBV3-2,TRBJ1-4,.,CASSRGLQGEKLFF,TGTGCCAGCAGCCGCGGCCTGCAGGGCGAAAAACTGTTTTTT
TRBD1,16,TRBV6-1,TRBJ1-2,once,CASSEALGQGGYGYTF,TGTGCCAGCAGTGAAGCTCTCGGACAGGGGGGATATGGCTACACCTTC
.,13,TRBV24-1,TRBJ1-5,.,CATSDTANQPQHF,TGTGCCACCAGTGATACAGCTAATCAGCCCCAGCATTTT
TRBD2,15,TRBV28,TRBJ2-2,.,CASTSSGVDTGELFF,TGTGCCAGCACCTCTAGCGGGGTCGACACCGGGGAGCTGTTTTTT
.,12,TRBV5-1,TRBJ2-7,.,CASSSESLEQYF,TGCGCCAGCAGCTCGGAGTCGCTCGAGCAGTACTTC
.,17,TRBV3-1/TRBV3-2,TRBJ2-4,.,CASSQEPGPIAKNIQYF,TGTGCCAGCAGCCAAGAACCGGGTCCGATAGCCAAAAACATTCAGTACTTC
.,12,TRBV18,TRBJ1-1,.,CASSEGNTEAFF,TGTGCCAGCTCAGAGGGCAACACTGAAGCTTTCTTT
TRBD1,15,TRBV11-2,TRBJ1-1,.,CASSLERGPGTEAFF,TGTGCCAGCAGCTTAGAAAGGGGGCCTGGCACTGAAGCTTTCTTT
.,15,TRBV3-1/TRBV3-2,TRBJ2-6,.,CASSQTAAGANVLTF,TGTGCCAGCAGCCAAACAGCGGCTGGGGCCAACGTCCTGACTTTC
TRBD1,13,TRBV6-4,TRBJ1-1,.,CASSRDRDTEAFF,TGTGCCAGCAGCCGAGACAGGGACACTGAAGCTTTCTTT
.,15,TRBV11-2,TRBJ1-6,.,CASSAPSGPNSPLHF,TGTGCCAGCAGCGCCCCTTCAGGGCCTAATTCACCCCTCCACTTT
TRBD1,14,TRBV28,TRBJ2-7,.,CASSSGTELREQYF,TGTGCCAGCAGCTCCGGGACAGAGCTCCGCGAGCAGTACTTC
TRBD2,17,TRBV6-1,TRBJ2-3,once,CASSERPHSGSGDTQYF,TGTGCCAGCAGTGAAAGGCCCCATAGCGGGAGTGGAGATACGCAGTATTTT
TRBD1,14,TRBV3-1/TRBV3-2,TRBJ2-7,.,CASSLGTGLYEQYF,TGTGCCAGCAGCCTCGGGACAGGGTTGTACGAGCAGTACTTC
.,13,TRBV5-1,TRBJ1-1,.,CASSLTPSFEAFF,TGCGCCAGCAGTCTAACCCCAAGCTTTGAAGCTTTCTTT
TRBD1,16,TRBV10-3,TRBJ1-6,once,CAISESGTGANSPLHF,TGTGCCATCAGTGAGTCAGGGACAGGGGCGAATTCACCCCTCCACTTT
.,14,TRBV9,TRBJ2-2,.,CASSVVSSLGELFF,TGTGCCAGCAGCGTAGTGTCCAGTTTGGGGGAGCTGTTTTTT
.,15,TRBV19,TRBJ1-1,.,CASSIGQMKQHGAFF,TGTGCCAGTAGTATAGGACAGATGAAACAGCACGGGGCTTTCTTT
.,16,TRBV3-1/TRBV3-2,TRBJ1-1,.,CASSQVLAVGNTEAFF,TGTGCCAGCAGCCAAGTATTAGCCGTGGGGAACACTGAAGCTTTCTTT
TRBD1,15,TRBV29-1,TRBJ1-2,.,CSVLIGQAFGYGYTF,TGCAGCGTATTAATTGGACAGGCCTTCGGCTATGGCTACACCTTC
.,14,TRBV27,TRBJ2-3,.,CASSSPAATDTQYF,TGTGCCAGCAGCTCCCCAGCGGCTACAGATACGCAGTATTTT
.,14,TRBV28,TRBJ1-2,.,CASNGQSINYGYTF,TGTGCCAGCAATGGGCAGAGCATCAACTATGGCTACACCTTC
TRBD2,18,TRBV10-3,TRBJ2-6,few,CAISPSGGSSSGANVLTF,TGTGCCATCAGCCCCTCGGGAGGGTCTAGCTCTGGGGCCAACGTCCTGACTTTC
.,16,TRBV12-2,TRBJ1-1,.,CASRLPLDSMNTEAFF,TGTGCAAGTCGCTTACCCCTCGACAGTATGAACACTGAAGCTTTCTTT
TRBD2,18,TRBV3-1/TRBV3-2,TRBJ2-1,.,CASSRTVGLAGADSEQFF,TGTGCCAGCAGCCGCACTGTAGGTCTAGCGGGAGCAGACAGTGAGCAGTTCTTC
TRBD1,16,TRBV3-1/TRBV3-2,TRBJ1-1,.,CASSQAGTVYNTEAFF,TGTGCCAGCAGCCAAGCCGGGACAGTCTACAACACTGAAGCTTTCTTT
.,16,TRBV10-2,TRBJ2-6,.,CASTEDISSGANVLTF,TGCGCCAGCACCGAGGACATATCCTCTGGGGCCAACGTCCTGACTTTC
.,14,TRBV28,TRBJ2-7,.,CASSFEGEGRGQYF,TGTGCCAGCAGTTTTGAGGGGGAGGGCCGCGGGCAGTACTTC